The clone carrying this T cell receptor (beta chain) was seen only a few times. The sample comes from a study of regulatory T cells in long-lasting Graves disease. TCR beta libraries were built with iRepertoire HTBI primers and Arm-PCR of CDR3 regions. TCRdb re-derived calls from the multiplex PCR reads in MiXCR, one entry per CDR3 protein. The sample lists under 300,000 distinct CDR3 sequences; approximately 18% were seen once. Trimming took off 7 bases at V and 1 base at J, with 16 bases between the two ends. Looked up from germline, CDR1 is LNHDA and CDR2 is SQIVND (reference sequence). The CDR3 contains 15 residues. As to time point: newly diagnosed GD, antithyroid drugs for less than 3 months. Isolated PBMC RNA provided the starting material for the TCR library. In addition, the sample was reused for a study of T cells in Graves' hyperthyroidism and ophthalmopathy. This second report adds: When the TCR CDR3 underwent first-round RT-PCR, the HTBI primer set was used. Most expanded thyroid clonotypes above 0.001 also appeared in blood. By a 13 V-J model, ophthalmopathy was set apart from stable hyperthyroidism. The model foresaw ophthalmopathy a median around 6 months prior to onset.

The starting material was peripheral blood mononuclear cells (PBMCs), obtained at new diagnosis, from a patient treated with antithyroid drugs. This chain uses TRBV19 with TRBJ1-2; D is possibly TRBD1 (5 bases). The receptor was isolated from a woman in her 30s with Graves disease. CDR3 residues: CASNPLQGFNYGYTF. The CDR3, as DNA: TGTGCCAGTAACCCTCTCCAGGGTTTTAACTATGGCTACACCTTC.